The sequence of this T cell receptor beta chain was determined in a study of blood T cells in healthy people across ages. Findings of the study overall: The fall in TCR beta diversity per million T cells was roughly linear with age. Long-lived donors carried more naive CD4+ cells and greater diversity than aged donors.

Concerning this clonotype: Its antigen is not known.

The total RNA that was extracted per sample amounted to at least 5 micrograms. A sample-barcoded 5' primer and a J-beta primer mix were used in a second PCR of roughly 7 to 12 cycles. TCRdb redid the calling of the 5' RACE reads with MiXCR, one entry per CDR3 protein. Of 2 million or so distinct CDR3 sequences listed, around half are singletons. CDR1 is MDHEN, CDR2 SYDVKM, per germline. The CDR3 is 14 amino acids. After removal of 4 bases from V and 7 bases from J, the junction contained 7 bases not matched to a gene. The rearrangement links TRBV28 to TRBJ2-4, with 7 positions matching TRBD1. This clonotype originated in a woman in her thirties or forties in good health. The sequenced sample consisted of blood. The CDR3 protein is CASSSDRARNIQYF. CDR3 sequence (DNA): TGTGCCAGCAGTTCAGACAGGGCGAGGAACATTCAGTACTTC.